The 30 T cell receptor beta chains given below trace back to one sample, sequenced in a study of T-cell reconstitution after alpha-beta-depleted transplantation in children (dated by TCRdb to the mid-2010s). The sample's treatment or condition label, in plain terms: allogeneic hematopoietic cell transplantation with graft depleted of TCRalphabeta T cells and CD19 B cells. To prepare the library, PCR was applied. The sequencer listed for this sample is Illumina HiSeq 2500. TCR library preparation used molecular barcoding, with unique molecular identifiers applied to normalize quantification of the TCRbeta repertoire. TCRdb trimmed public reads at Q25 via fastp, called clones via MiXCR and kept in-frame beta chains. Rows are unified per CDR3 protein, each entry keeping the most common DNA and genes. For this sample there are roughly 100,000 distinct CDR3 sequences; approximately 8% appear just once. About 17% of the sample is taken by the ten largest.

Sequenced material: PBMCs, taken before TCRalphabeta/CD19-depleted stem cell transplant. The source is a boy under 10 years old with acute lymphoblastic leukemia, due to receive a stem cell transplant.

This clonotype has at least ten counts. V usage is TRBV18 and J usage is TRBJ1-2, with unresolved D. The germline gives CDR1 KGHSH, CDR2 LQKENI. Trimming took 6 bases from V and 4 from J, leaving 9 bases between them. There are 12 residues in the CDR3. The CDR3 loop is CASSLNSYGYTF. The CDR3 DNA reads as TGTGCCAGCTCCCTTAACAGCTATGGCTACACCTTC.

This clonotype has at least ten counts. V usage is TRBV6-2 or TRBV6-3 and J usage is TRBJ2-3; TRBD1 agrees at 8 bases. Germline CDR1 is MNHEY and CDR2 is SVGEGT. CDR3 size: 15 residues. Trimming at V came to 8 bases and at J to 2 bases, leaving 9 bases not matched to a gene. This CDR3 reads CASHGTGAHTDTQYF. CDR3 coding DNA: TGTGCCAGCCACGGGACAGGCGCACACACAGATACGCAGTATTTT.

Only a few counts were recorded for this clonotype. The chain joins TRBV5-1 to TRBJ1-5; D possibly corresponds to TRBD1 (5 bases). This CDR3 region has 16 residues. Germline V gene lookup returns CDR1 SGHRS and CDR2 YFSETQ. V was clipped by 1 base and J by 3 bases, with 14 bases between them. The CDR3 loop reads CASSLTYTGANQPQHF. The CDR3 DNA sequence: TGCGCCAGCAGCTTGACTTATACCGGGGCCAATCAGCCCCAGCATTTT.

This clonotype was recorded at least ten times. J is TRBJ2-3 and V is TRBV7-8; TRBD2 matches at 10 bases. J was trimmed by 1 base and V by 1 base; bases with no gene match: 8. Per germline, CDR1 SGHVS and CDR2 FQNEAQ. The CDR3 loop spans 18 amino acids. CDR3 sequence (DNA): TGTGCCAGCAGCTTAGTTGGCCTAGCGGGGGCTGGCACAGATACGCAGTATTTT. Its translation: CASSLVGLAGAGTDTQYF.

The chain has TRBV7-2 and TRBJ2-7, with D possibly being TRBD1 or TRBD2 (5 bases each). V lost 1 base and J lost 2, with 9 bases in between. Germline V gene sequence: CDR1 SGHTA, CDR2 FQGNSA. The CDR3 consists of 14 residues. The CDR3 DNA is TGTGCCAGCAGCTTAGATCGGGACGCCTACGAGCAGTACTTC. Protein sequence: CASSLDRDAYEQYF.

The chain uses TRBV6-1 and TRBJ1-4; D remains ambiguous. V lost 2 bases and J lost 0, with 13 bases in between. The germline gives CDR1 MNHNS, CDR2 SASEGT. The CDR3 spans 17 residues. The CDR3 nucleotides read TGTGCCAGCAGTGAATTTCGGGGAACCGCAACTAATGAAAAACTGTTTTTT. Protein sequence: CASSEFRGTATNEKLFF.

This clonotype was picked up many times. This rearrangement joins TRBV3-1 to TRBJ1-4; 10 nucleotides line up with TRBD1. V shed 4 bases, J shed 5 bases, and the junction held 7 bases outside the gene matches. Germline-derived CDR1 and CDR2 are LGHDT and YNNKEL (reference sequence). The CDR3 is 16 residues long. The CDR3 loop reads CASSPFRTGGNEKLFF. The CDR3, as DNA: TGTGCCAGCAGCCCATTTAGGACAGGGGGGAATGAAAAACTGTTTTTT.

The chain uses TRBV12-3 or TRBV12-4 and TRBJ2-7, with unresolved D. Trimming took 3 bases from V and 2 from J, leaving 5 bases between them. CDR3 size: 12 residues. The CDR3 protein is CASSFAAYEQYF. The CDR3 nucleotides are TGTGCCAGCAGTTTTGCAGCCTACGAGCAGTACTTC.

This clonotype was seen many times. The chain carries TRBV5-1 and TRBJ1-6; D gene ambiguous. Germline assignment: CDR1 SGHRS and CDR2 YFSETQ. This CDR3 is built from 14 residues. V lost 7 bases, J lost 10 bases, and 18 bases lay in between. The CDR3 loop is CASSSAAFESPLHF. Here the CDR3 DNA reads TGCGCCAGCTCGTCGGCAGCCTTTGAATCACCCCTCCACTTT.

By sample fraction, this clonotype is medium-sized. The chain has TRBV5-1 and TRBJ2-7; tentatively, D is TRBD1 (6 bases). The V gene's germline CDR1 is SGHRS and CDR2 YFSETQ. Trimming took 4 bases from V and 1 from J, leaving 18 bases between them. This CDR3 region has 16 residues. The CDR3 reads CASSRARDIFSYEQYF. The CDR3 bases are TGCGCCAGCAGCAGAGCTCGGGACATTTTTTCCTACGAGCAGTACTTC.

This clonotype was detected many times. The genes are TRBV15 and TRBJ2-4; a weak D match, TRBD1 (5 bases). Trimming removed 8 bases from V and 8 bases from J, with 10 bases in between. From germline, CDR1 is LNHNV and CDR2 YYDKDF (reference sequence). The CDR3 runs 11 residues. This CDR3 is CATLGDHIQYF. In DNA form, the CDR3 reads TGTGCCACCCTAGGGGATCACATTCAGTACTTC.

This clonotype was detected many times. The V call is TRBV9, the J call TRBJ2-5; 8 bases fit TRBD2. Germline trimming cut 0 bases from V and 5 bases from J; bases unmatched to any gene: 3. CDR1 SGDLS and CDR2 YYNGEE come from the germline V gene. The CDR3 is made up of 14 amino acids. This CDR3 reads CASSVGSGGETQYF. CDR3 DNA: TGTGCCAGCAGCGTAGGTTCGGGGGGGGAGACCCAGTACTTC.

The CDR3 DNA sequence: TGCGCCAGCAGCTCTACTAGCGGGGGGGTGTACAATGAGCAGTTCTTC. Protein: CASSSTSGGVYNEQFF. The V call is TRBV5-1, the J call TRBJ2-1; TRBD2 agrees at 13 bases. This CDR3 region has 16 residues. Germline V gene sequence: CDR1 SGHRS, CDR2 YFSETQ. V dropped 3 bases and J dropped 4; count of bases not matched to a gene: 4.

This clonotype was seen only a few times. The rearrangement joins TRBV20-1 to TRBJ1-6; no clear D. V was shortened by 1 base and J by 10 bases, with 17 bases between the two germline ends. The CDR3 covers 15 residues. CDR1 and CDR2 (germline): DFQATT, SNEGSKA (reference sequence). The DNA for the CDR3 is TGCAGTGCTAGAGGTATTGAGAGTGATTCCTCACCCCTCCACTTT. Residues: CSARGIESDSSPLHF.

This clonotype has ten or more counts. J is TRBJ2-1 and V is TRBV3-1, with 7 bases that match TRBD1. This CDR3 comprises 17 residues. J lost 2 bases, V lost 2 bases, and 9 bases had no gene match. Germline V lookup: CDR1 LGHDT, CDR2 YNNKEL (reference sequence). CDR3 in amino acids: CASSQPVGDSPYNEQFF. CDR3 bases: TGTGCCAGCAGCCAACCTGTAGGGGACAGCCCCTACAATGAGCAGTTCTTC.

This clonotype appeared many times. Here the CDR3 DNA reads TGTGCCACCAGCAGAGATTCGGCAGGGGAGGACAATCAGCCCCAGCATTTT. Its translation: CATSRDSAGEDNQPQHF. The chain combines TRBV15 with TRBJ1-5; D is perhaps TRBD1 (6 bases). The ends were cut back, 0 bases at V and 3 bases at J, with 15 bases in the middle. The CDR3 runs 17 residues. The germline V gene encodes CDR1 LNHNV and CDR2 YYDKDF (reference sequence).

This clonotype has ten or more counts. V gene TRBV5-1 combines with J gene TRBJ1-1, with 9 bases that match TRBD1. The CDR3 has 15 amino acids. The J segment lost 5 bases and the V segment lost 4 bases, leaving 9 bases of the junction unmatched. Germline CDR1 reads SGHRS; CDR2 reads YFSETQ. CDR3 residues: CASSPGQGSGTEAFF. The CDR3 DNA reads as TGCGCCAGCAGCCCGGGACAGGGATCGGGAACTGAAGCTTTCTTT.

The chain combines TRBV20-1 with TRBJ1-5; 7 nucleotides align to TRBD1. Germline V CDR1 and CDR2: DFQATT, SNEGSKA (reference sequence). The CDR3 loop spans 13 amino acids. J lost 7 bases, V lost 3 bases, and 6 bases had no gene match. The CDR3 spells CSARGDRVQPQHF. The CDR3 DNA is TGCAGTGCTAGGGGGGACAGAGTACAGCCCCAGCATTTT.

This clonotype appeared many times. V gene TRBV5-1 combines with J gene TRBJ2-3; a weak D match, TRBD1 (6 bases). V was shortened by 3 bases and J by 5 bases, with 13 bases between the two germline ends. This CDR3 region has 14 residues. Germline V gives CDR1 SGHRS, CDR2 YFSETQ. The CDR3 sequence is CASSSWTERDTQYF. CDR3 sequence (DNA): TGCGCCAGCAGCTCCTGGACAGAGCGAGATACGCAGTATTTT.

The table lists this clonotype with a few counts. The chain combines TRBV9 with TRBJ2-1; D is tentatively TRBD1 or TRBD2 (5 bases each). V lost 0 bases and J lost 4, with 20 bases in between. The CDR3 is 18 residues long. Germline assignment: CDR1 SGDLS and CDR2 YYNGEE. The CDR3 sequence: CASSVEAGIRDLYNEQFF. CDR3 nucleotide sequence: TGTGCCAGCAGCGTAGAGGCCGGGATCAGGGACCTTTACAATGAGCAGTTCTTC.

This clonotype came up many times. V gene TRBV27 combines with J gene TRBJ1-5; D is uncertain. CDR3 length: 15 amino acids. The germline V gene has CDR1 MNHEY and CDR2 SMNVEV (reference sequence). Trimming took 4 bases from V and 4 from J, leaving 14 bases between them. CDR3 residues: CASSSSTGPNQPQHF. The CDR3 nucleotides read TGTGCCAGCAGTTCGTCCACGGGCCCTAATCAGCCCCAGCATTTT.

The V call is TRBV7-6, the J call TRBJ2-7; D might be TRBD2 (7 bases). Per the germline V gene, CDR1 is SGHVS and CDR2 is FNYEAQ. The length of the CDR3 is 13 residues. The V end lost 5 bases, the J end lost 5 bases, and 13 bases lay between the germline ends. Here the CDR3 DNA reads TGTGCCAGCAGCCCCCCGGGGGGCAACGAGCAGTACTTC. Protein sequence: CASSPPGGNEQYF.

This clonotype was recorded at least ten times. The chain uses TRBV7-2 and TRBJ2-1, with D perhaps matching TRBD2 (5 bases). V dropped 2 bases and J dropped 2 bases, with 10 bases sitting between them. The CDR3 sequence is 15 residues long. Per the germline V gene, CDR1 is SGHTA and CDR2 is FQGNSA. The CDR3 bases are TGTGCCAGCAGCTTATACCCGACTACCTACAATGAGCAGTTCTTC. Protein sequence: CASSLYPTTYNEQFF.

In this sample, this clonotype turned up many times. Written as DNA, the CDR3 is TGTGCCAGCAGTTTAGCTACCTATAAGGCCGGGGAGCTGTTTTTT. Residues: CASSLATYKAGELFF. The V gene is TRBV12-3 or TRBV12-4, the J gene TRBJ2-2; D unresolved. V was clipped by 0 bases and J by 6 bases, with 11 bases between them. CDR3 length equals 15 residues.

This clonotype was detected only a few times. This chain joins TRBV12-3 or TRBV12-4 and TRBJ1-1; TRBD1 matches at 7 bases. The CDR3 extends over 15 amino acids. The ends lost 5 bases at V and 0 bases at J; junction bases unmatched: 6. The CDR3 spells CASSLDRRLNTEAFF. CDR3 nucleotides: TGTGCCAGCAGTCTGGACAGGAGACTGAACACTGAAGCTTTCTTT.

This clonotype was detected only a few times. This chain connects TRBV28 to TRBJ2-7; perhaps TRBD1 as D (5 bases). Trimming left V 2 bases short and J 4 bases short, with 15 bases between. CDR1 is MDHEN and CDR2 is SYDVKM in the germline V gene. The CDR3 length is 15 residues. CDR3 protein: CASSLPQGFRYEQYF. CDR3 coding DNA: TGTGCCAGCAGTTTACCCCAGGGTTTTCGATACGAGCAGTACTTC. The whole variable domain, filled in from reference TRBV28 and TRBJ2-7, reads DVKVTQSSRYLVKRTGEKVFLECVQDMDHENMFWYRQDPGLGLRLIYFSYDVKMKEKGDIPEGYSVSREKKERFSLILESASTNQTSMYLCASSLPQGFRYEQYFGPGTRLTVT.

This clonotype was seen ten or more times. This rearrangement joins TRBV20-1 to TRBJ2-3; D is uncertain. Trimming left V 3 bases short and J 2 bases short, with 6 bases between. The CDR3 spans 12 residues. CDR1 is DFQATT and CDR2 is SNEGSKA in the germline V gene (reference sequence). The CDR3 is CSASPTTDTQYF. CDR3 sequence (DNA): TGCAGTGCTAGCCCTACCACAGATACGCAGTATTTT.

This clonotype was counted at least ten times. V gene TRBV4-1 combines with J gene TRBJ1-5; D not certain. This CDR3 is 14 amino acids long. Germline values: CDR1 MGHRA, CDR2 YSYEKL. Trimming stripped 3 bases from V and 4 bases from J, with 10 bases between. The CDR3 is CASSHYGGNQPQHF. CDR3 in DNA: TGCGCCAGCAGCCACTACGGAGGGAATCAGCCCCAGCATTTT.

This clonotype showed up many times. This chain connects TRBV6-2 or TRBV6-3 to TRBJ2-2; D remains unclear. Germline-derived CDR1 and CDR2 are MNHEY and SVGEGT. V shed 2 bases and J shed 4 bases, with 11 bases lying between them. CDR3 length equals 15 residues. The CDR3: CASSYGVDPTGELFF. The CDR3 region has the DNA TGTGCCAGCAGTTACGGGGTCGACCCCACCGGGGAGCTGTTTTTT.

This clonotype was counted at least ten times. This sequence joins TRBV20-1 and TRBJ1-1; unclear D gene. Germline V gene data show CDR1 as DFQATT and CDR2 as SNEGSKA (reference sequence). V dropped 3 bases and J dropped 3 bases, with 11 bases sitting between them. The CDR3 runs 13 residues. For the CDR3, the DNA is TGCAGTGCTAGTGGGAGGTTGCACACTGAAGCTTTCTTT. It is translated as CSASGRLHTEAFF.